One and the same sample provided the 3 T cell receptor beta chains below, sequenced in a study of cytomegalovirus exposure and HLA in healthy donors (dated by TCRdb to 2015 to 2018). Library preparation was by the immunoSEQ multiplex PCR assay. The multiplex PCR relied on a mix of 60 forward primers for TCR Vbeta segments and 13 reverse primers for TCR Jbeta segments. The source is immuneACCESS, and TCRdb retained only in-frame sequences with V and J called. Part of the clones is not carried over; for the studies checked, unresolved V genes explain less than half of this, and the remainder is unexplained. Within this sample are 110,000 or so clones, with about 16% of them counted one time only. The ten largest clones take up approximately 0.8% of the sample. Material for sequencing was PBMCs. All receptors derive from a female donor in good health and CMV-seronegative.

The V gene is TRBV5-6, the J gene TRBJ2-5; 12 bases are shared with TRBD2. Unmatched junction bases numbered 3, after V lost 5 bases and J lost 4 bases. Germline values: CDR1 SGHDT, CDR2 YYEEEE. CDR3 length equals 14 residues. The CDR3 nucleotides read TGTGCCAGCAGTCTGGGACTAGCGGGAGAGACCCAGTACTTC. Translating it yields CASSLGLAGETQYF.

This sequence joins TRBV11-2 and TRBJ2-3; TRBD1 might be the D (5 bases). The germline gives CDR1 SGHAT, CDR2 FQNNGV. The ends were cut back, 1 base at V and 5 bases at J, with 10 bases in the middle. The CDR3 is 14 amino acids. This chain's CDR3 is CASSLAQVEDTQYF. The CDR3 nucleotides are TGTGCCAGCAGCTTAGCACAGGTCGAAGATACGCAGTATTTT.

This clone was seen more than once but under ten times. The genes are TRBV5-1 and TRBJ2-7, with D unclear. The CDR3 is made up of 14 amino acids. CDR1 and CDR2 from the germline V gene are SGHRS and YFSETQ. V was pared by 4 bases and J by 3 bases, with 14 bases between. CDR3 region: CASSRDYRDYEQYF. The CDR3 nucleotides are TGCGCCAGCAGCCGAGATTACCGAGACTACGAGCAGTACTTC.